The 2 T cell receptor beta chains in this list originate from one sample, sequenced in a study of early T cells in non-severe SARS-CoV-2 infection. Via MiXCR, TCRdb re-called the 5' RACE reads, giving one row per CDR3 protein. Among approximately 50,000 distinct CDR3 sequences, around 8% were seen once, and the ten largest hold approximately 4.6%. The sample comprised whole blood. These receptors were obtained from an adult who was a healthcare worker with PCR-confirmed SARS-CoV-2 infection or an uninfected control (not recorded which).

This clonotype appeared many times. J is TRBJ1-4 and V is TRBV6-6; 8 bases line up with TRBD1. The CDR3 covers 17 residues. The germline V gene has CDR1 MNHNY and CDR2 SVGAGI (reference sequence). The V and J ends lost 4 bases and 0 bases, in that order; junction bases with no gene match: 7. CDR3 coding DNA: TGTGCCAGCAGTTCGGGACAGGCGGTTTCAACTAATGAAAAACTGTTTTTT. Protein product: CASSSGQAVSTNEKLFF.

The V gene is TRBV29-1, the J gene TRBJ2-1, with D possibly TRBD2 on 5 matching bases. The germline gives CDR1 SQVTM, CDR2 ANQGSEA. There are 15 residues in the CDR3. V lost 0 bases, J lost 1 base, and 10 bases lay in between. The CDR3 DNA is TGCAGCGTTGAAGACAGAAGGAGGTCCTACAATGAGCAGTTCTTC. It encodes CSVEDRRRSYNEQFF.